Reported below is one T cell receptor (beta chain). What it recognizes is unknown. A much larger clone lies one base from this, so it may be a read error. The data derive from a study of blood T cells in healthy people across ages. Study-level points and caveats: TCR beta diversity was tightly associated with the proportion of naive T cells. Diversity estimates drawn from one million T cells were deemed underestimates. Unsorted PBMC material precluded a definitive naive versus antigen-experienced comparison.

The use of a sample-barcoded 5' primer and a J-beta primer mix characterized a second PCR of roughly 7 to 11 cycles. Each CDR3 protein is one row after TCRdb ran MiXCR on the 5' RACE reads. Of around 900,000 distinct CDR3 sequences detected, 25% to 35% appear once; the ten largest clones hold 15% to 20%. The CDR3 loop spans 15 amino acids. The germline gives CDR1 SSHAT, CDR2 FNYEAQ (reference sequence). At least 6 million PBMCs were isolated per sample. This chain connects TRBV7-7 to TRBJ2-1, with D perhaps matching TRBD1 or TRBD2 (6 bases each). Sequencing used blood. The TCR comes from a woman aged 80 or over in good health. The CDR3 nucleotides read TGTGCTAGCAGCCGCCTCACGGGGGCTGCCAATGAGCAGTTCTTC. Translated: CASSRLTGAANEQFF.